This T cell receptor (beta chain) comes out of a study of T cell responses to AZD1222 COVID-19 vaccine (dated by TCRdb to the early 2020s). Study-level background: TCR sequencing was performed for some 250 trial participants, of whom about 200 were given two doses of AZD1222 and some 26 were given two doses of MenACWY control vaccine. Trial participants were enrolled by age into subgroups of 18-55, 56-69 and 70-plus years, and about 150, 27 and 61 TCR-sequenced participants, respectively, were included in these subgroups.

The paper's findings and limits, for the study overall: In the small 56-69-year group, the increase in depth fell short of significance, most likely because of low power. After two AZD1222 doses, spike-specific TCR breadth and depth were significantly higher than at day 0 and than in MenACWY recipients. CD4 TCRs associated with the vaccine covered the entire spike protein, and the dominant responses were in regions 160-218 and 743-854. Nearly half of unique spike-specific TCRs reportedly recognized epitopes outside regions mutated in the B.1.351 and B.1.1.7 variants. Participants were mostly white British and included more females than males, and it was suggested by the authors that clonal diversity may have been underestimated. Because no day 14 peak-response samples were available, repertoires were characterized only after the peak T cell response. Only five or six AZD1222 recipients were SARS-CoV-2 seropositive at baseline, limiting conclusions about previously exposed vaccinees.

The CDR3 regions of human TCRbeta chains were analyzed by immunosequencing. As for the original processing: TCRs in the repertoires were matched against a reference library of SARS-CoV-2-specific TCRs that had been generated with the MIRA antigen-specificity platform. Breadth was defined as the fraction of unique TCRs that were SARS-CoV-2-associated, and depth was defined as the fraction of total T cells that were SARS-CoV-2-associated. Using the MIRA data, each spike-specific TCR was assigned both to the spike region to which the TCR was reactive and to a CD4 or CD8 class. Log10-transformed breadth and depth values were compared by one-way ANOVA with Sidak's multiple comparisons tests. TCRdb re-hosts the immuneACCESS table, in-frame sequences only. Its copies lack some clones; in the studies checked, an unresolved V gene accounts for under half of them, and the cause for the rest is not known. The V and J calls and clone size are taken from that table; D and trimming were inferred from the DNA. The sample table lists tens of thousands of clones, 80% of them with a count of one. Of the sample, approximately 47% falls within the top ten clones.

The time point label, read with the paper, signifies: about 28 days (+/-7) after the second vaccine dose. AZD1222 recipients with second doses at about 4 weeks or about 12 weeks were pooled, because spike-specific TCR depth and breadth did not differ between schedules. Vaccinee samples were obtained from the UK trials COV001 and COV002, which included a single-blind randomized controlled phase 2/3 trial of AZD1222 (ChAdOx1 nCoV-19) in healthy adults. Trial participant PBMC samples were collected at day 0 and day 28 after the second dose for TCRbeta chain sequencing. This clone was detected a few times. Its antigen is unknown. The record has no base qualities; no much larger clone is one base away. Trimming takes 5 bases from V and 7 bases from J, and the germline ends sit 14 bases apart. Counted from cysteine to phenylalanine, this CDR3 has 13 amino acids. This entry keeps only the CDR3 DNA: 39 bases, framed from base 1.

Source: peripheral blood, taken 28 days after the second AZD1222 dose. This clonotype was obtained from an adult who received the AZD1222 COVID-19 vaccine. In this chain, TRBV12-3 or TRBV12-4 is recombined with TRBJ1-2; the best D guess is TRBD1, with 5 bases matching. The DNA reads TGTGCCAGCAGTCCCGTTCTGGGGGGTGGCTACACCTTC. Translated, this gives CASSPVLGGGYTF.